A single sample is the source of the 30 T cell receptor beta chains below, sequenced in a study of blood T cell repertoires in COVID-19. The protocol was immunoSEQ multiplex PCR, while the TCRdb copy is restricted to in-frame clones and leaves out a portion. The sample has a few hundred thousand clones, around 87% seen once. The sequenced material came from peripheral blood. The receptors were gathered from a woman aged 70-85 years with active or convalescent COVID-19.

This rearrangement joins TRBV5-6 to TRBJ2-5; the match to TRBD1 covers 8 bases. In germline, CDR1 is SGHDT, CDR2 YYEEEE. The CDR3 has 14 amino acids. V shed 4 bases, J shed 1 base, and the junction held 3 bases outside the gene matches. CDR3 coding DNA: TGTGCCAGCAGCGTGACAGGGGCCCAAGAGACCCAGTACTTC. Translation: CASSVTGAQETQYF. Full variable domain (outside the CDR3, taken from reference TRBV5-6 and TRBJ2-5): DAGVTQSPTHLIKTRGQQVTLRCSPKSGHDTVSWYQQALGQGPQFIFQYYEEEERQRGNFPDRFSGHQFPNYSSELNVNALLLGDSALYLCASSVTGAQETQYFGPGTRLLVL.

The V call is TRBV6-5, the J call TRBJ1-1; 7 bases agree with TRBD1. CDR1 MNHEY and CDR2 SVGAGI come from the germline V gene. This CDR3 region has 15 residues. J was trimmed by 2 bases and V by 7 bases; bases with no gene match: 10. The CDR3 loop reads CASTPNRGRNTEAFF. CDR3 sequence (DNA): TGTGCCAGCACCCCAAATAGGGGGCGAAACACTGAAGCTTTCTTT.

The chain recombines TRBV11-2 with TRBJ2-1; 8 nucleotides align to TRBD2. Germline V gene lookup returns CDR1 SGHAT and CDR2 FQNNGV. With 5 bases clipped from V and 6 bases from J, the junction kept 12 bases outside the gene matches. There are 16 residues in the CDR3. This CDR3 reads CASSPSRLAGLNEQFF. As DNA, the CDR3 is TGTGCCAGCAGCCCCAGCAGGCTAGCGGGCCTCAATGAGCAGTTCTTC.

This chain connects TRBV7-2 to TRBJ1-2, with D perhaps TRBD1 (5 bases). Per the germline V gene, CDR1 is SGHTA and CDR2 is FQGNSA. Trimming stripped 4 bases from V and 4 bases from J, with 10 bases between. This CDR3 has 13 amino acids. The chain's CDR3 is CASSSGLIYGYTF. The CDR3 coding sequence is TGTGCCAGCAGCTCGGGACTGATCTATGGCTACACCTTC.

In its sample, this clone was seen many times. The gene calls are TRBV3-1 (or the pseudogene TRBV3-2) and TRBJ2-1, with 8 bases aligning to TRBD2. CDR3 length: 14 amino acids. Germline-derived CDR1 and CDR2 are LGHDT and YNNKEL (reference sequence). The trim removed 6 bases at V and 6 bases at J, leaving 7 bases unmatched. In nucleotides, the CDR3 is TGTGCCAGCAGTCTAACTAGCGGCCTCAATGAGCAGTTCTTC. Translation gives CASSLTSGLNEQFF.

The chain employs TRBV13 and TRBJ2-2; D call uncertain. Germline-derived CDR1 and CDR2 are PRHDT and FYEKMQ (reference sequence). V was pared by 5 bases and J by 5 bases, with 6 bases between. The CDR3 is 12 residues long. This CDR3 is CASSIPTGELFF. In nucleotides, the CDR3 is TGTGCCAGCAGCATTCCTACCGGGGAGCTGTTTTTT.

The rearrangement links TRBV9 to TRBJ2-3, with TRBD1 matching 9 bases. Germline CDR1 reads SGDLS; CDR2 reads YYNGEE. V shed 4 bases, J shed 9 bases, and the junction held 6 bases outside the gene matches. The CDR3 sequence is 13 residues long. This CDR3 is CASSQMDRGTQYF. The DNA for the CDR3 is TGTGCCAGCAGCCAGATGGACAGGGGAACGCAGTATTTT.

V usage is TRBV6-5 and J usage is TRBJ1-1, with D hard to call. In germline, CDR1 is MNHEY, CDR2 SVGAGI. V lost 5 bases, J lost 1 base, and 11 bases lay in between. There are 14 residues in the CDR3. CDR3 sequence (DNA): TGTGCCAGCAGTCCCGTACCAGGGAACACTGAAGCTTTCTTT. Protein sequence: CASSPVPGNTEAFF.

The chain has TRBV6-5 and TRBJ1-1, with D hard to call. The CDR3 spans 14 residues. Germline-derived CDR1 and CDR2 are MNHEY and SVGAGI. V was clipped by 6 bases and J by 2 bases, with 13 bases between them. Written as DNA, the CDR3 is TGTGCCAGCAGGAAGGAACAGCCAAACACTGAAGCTTTCTTT. Translating gives CASRKEQPNTEAFF.

This clone was found a few times. The chain carries TRBV6-5 and TRBJ1-1; D uncertain. In germline, CDR1 is MNHEY, CDR2 SVGAGI. The CDR3 runs 11 residues. V shed 8 bases and J shed 8 bases, with 12 bases lying between them. The CDR3: CASRESGEAFF. For the CDR3, the DNA is TGTGCCAGCCGGGAGAGCGGAGAAGCTTTCTTT.

The rearrangement links TRBV7-8 to TRBJ1-2; D is undetermined. Germline loops: CDR1 SGHVS, CDR2 FQNEAQ. CDR3 length: 13 residues. Trimming cost V 1 base and J 6 bases, with 9 bases left between them. The CDR3 region is CASSLVSGDGYTF. CDR3 bases: TGTGCCAGCAGCTTAGTCTCTGGAGATGGCTACACCTTC.

The V call is TRBV2, the J call TRBJ1-1; weak D call: TRBD1 (5 bases). Deletions cut 9 bases from V and 2 bases from J, with 10 bases between. Germline V gene data show CDR1 as SNHLY and CDR2 as FYNNEI. There are 12 residues in the CDR3. This CDR3 reads CASWGLNTEAFF. The CDR3 DNA sequence: TGTGCCAGTTGGGGCCTAAACACTGAAGCTTTCTTT.

V usage is TRBV24-1 and J usage is TRBJ1-5; TRBD1 might be the D (6 bases). The germline V gene has CDR1 KGHDR and CDR2 SFDVKD. V shed 2 bases and J shed 4 bases, with 8 bases lying between them. The CDR3 sequence is 14 residues long. CDR3 protein: CATSDSDRNQPQHF. The CDR3 DNA reads TGTGCCACCAGTGATTCTGACAGGAATCAGCCCCAGCATTTT.

V usage is TRBV20-1 and J usage is TRBJ1-1; D ambiguous. Germline loops: CDR1 DFQATT, CDR2 SNEGSKA (reference sequence). The V end lost 7 bases, the J end lost 5 bases, and 8 bases lay between the germline ends. This CDR3 comprises 10 residues. The CDR3 sequence: CSVRGTEAFF. The CDR3 bases are TGCAGTGTCCGAGGGACTGAAGCTTTCTTT.

This clone was seen once. V gene TRBV7-2 combines with J gene TRBJ1-5; TRBD1 agrees at 10 bases. Germline loops: CDR1 SGHTA, CDR2 FQGNSA. The CDR3 extends over 14 amino acids. V shed 5 bases and J 9 bases; nucleotides not matched to a gene: 7. The CDR3 DNA is TGTGCCAGCAGCCCTGACAGGGGGCCACTGCCCCAGCATTTT. Its protein product is CASSPDRGPLPQHF.

This sequence joins TRBV29-1 and TRBJ2-2; the D is unclear. The CDR3 is 13 residues long. In germline, CDR1 is SQVTM, CDR2 ANQGSEA. Trimming took off 7 bases at V and 4 bases at J, with 13 bases between the two ends. CDR3 residues: CSAMTISTGELFF. CDR3 sequence (DNA): TGCAGCGCAATGACAATTTCCACCGGGGAGCTGTTTTTT.

This clone was found a few times. The rearrangement links TRBV6-5 to TRBJ1-5; the D gene is possibly TRBD1 (6 bases). Germline V gives CDR1 MNHEY, CDR2 SVGAGI. The V and J ends lost 7 bases and 4 bases respectively, with 17 bases between them. The CDR3 has 15 amino acids. DNA of the CDR3: TGTGCCAGCACTATAACAGGGTCCCCTAATCAGCCCCAGCATTTT. Its protein is CASTITGSPNQPQHF.

The chain has TRBV19 and TRBJ1-2; D not certain. This CDR3 has 13 amino acids. Trimming stripped 5 bases from V and 5 bases from J, with 12 bases between. Germline values: CDR1 LNHDA, CDR2 SQIVND (reference sequence). CDR3 bases: TGTGCCAGTAGTTCCCTGGAGATGTATGGCTACACCTTC. Translating it yields CASSSLEMYGYTF.

The V gene is TRBV9, the J gene TRBJ2-2, with a possible D match to TRBD1 (6 bases). Germline CDR1 and CDR2: SGDLS and YYNGEE. The CDR3 loop spans 18 amino acids. V gave up 4 bases and J gave up 5 bases, with 24 bases separating them. The CDR3 sequence is CASSSPYQQGTRTGELFF. For the CDR3, the DNA is TGTGCCAGCAGCTCACCATACCAACAGGGTACTAGAACCGGGGAGCTGTTTTTT.

This sequence joins TRBV27 and TRBJ1-4, with TRBD1 identical over 7 bases. Germline loops: CDR1 MNHEY, CDR2 SMNVEV (reference sequence). The V segment lost 3 bases and the J segment 5 bases; nucleotides outside the gene matches: 6. The CDR3 covers 15 residues. The DNA of the CDR3 is TGTGCCAGCAGTTTCGGGGACAGAGCAAATGAAAAACTGTTTTTT. This gives the protein CASSFGDRANEKLFF.

The genes are TRBV5-1 and TRBJ2-2, with D perhaps TRBD1 (5 bases). V lost 6 bases and J lost 7, with 10 bases in between. Germline lookup yields CDR1 SGHRS and CDR2 YFSETQ. The CDR3 consists of 12 residues. CDR3 residues: CASTPQGGELFF. The CDR3 region has the DNA TGCGCCAGCACACCCCAGGGCGGGGAGCTGTTTTTT.

This clone came up a few times. The CDR3 sequence: CASSNGQVNQPQHF. The CDR3 coding sequence is TGTGCCAGCTCAAATGGACAGGTAAATCAGCCCCAGCATTTT. The V gene is TRBV18, the J gene TRBJ1-5; 7 bases fit TRBD1. With V trimmed by 5 bases and J by 4 bases, 5 bases remained unmatched. Per the germline V gene, CDR1 is KGHSH and CDR2 is LQKENI. The CDR3 totals 14 residues.

The chain carries TRBV19 and TRBJ1-4; 7 positions agree with TRBD1. This CDR3 is built from 16 residues. With 5 bases clipped from V and 0 bases from J, the junction kept 6 bases outside the gene matches. Germline V gives CDR1 LNHDA, CDR2 SQIVND (reference sequence). CDR3 region: CASSQGGPATNEKLFF. In DNA, the CDR3 is TGTGCCAGTAGTCAGGGGGGCCCGGCAACTAATGAAAAACTGTTTTTT.

The CDR3 sequence is CSVDREPFGYTF. DNA for the CDR3: TGCAGCGTTGACAGGGAACCCTTTGGCTACACCTTC. The J gene is TRBJ1-2, the V gene TRBV29-1; possibly TRBD1 for D (5 bases). Between the trimmed V and J ends, which lost 3 bases and 7 bases, there was a span of 12 bases. The CDR3 has 12 residues. Looked up from germline, CDR1 is SQVTM and CDR2 is ANQGSEA.

V gene TRBV6-6 combines with J gene TRBJ1-5; 7 positions match TRBD1. V shed 4 bases, J shed 4 bases, and the junction held 10 bases outside the gene matches. CDR3 size: 16 residues. Germline V CDR1 and CDR2: MNHNY, SVGAGI (reference sequence). The CDR3 here is CASSFPTGWDNQPQHF. CDR3 DNA sequence: TGTGCCAGCAGTTTCCCGACAGGGTGGGATAATCAGCCCCAGCATTTT.

The chain is built from TRBV28 and TRBJ1-2, with TRBD1 identical over 8 bases. This CDR3 has 13 residues. The germline CDR1 and CDR2 sequences are MDHEN and SYDVKM. V trimming: 10 bases; J trimming: 2 bases; junction bases outside the gene matches: 6. The CDR3 coding sequence is TGTGCCACCCCAGGGGGCTACAACTATGGCTACACCTTC. Translation gives CATPGGYNYGYTF.

The chain combines TRBV19 with TRBJ2-2; D possibly corresponds to TRBD1 (6 bases). CDR3 size: 13 residues. V was pared by 8 bases and J by 1 base, with 8 bases between. Germline V gives CDR1 LNHDA, CDR2 SQIVND (reference sequence). The CDR3 DNA follows: TGTGCCAGTTTAGGGGGGAACACCGGGGAGCTGTTTTTT. This sequence encodes CASLGGNTGELFF.

In the case of this clone: Additional DNA sequences in this sample encode the identical CDR3. The rearrangement links TRBV5-6 to TRBJ1-3; D is unclear. The V end was cut by 2 bases, the J end by 0 bases, with 3 bases between. The CDR3 is 13 residues long. The V gene's germline CDR1 is SGHDT and CDR2 YYEEEE. In nucleotides, the CDR3 is TGTGCCAGCAGCTTCAGCTCTGGAAACACCATATATTTT. Amino acids: CASSFSSGNTIYF.

The V and J genes are TRBV18 and TRBJ2-2; a possible D gene is TRBD2 (6 bases). CDR1 is KGHSH, CDR2 LQKENI, per germline. The V end lost 3 bases, the J end lost 5 bases, and 19 bases lay between the germline ends. The CDR3 covers 17 residues. CDR3 sequence: CASSPEPGGAKTGELFF. The CDR3 DNA is TGTGCCAGCTCACCTGAACCGGGCGGGGCTAAGACCGGGGAGCTGTTTTTT.

The CDR3 loop is CASSRDREQPQHF. The CDR3 coding sequence is TGTGCCAGCAGTCGAGACAGGGAACAGCCCCAGCATTTT. The chain couples TRBV2 to TRBJ1-5, with 7 positions matching TRBD1. The junction had 5 bases not matched to a gene; V was cut back by 5 bases and J by 7 bases. The CDR3 spans 13 residues. Per germline, CDR1 SNHLY and CDR2 FYNNEI.